Following are 27 T cell receptor beta chains from one sample sequenced in a study of CD8+CD57+ T cells in acquired aplastic anemia. Before being chosen for sequencing, patients had shown CD8+CD57+ cell expansion by flow cytometry. Investigators profiled TCR beta VDJ and CDR3 from genomic DNA template. TCRdb called the reads again in MiXCR, with one record for every CDR3 protein. This table has 150,000 to 200,000 distinct CDR3 sequences, around 75% appearing once. Material for sequencing was sorted CD4+, CD8+, or CD8+CD57+ T cells (not recorded which) from PBMCs. These receptors originate from a human donor with aplastic anemia.

The gene calls are TRBV11-2 and TRBJ2-7; 16 positions match TRBD2. V lost 5 bases, J lost 7 bases, and 5 bases stayed unmatched. The length of the CDR3 is 15 residues. The germline V gene has CDR1 SGHAT and CDR2 FQNNGV. The CDR3 protein is CASSQGLAGGREQYF. The CDR3 nucleotides read TGTGCCAGCAGCCAGGGACTAGCGGGGGGGCGGGAGCAGTACTTC. Looking up the rest from reference TRBV11-2 and TRBJ2-7 gives the full variable domain: EAGVAQSPRYKIIEKRQSVAFWCNPISGHATLYWYQQILGQGPKLLIQFQNNGVVDDSQLPKDRFSAERLKGVDSTLKIQPAKLEDSAVYLCASSQGLAGGREQYFGPGTRLTVT.

In its sample, this clonotype was seen once. This sequence joins TRBV7-2 and TRBJ2-6; D call uncertain. This CDR3 has 14 amino acids. The V and J ends lost 4 bases and 1 base respectively, with 5 bases between them. The V gene's germline CDR1 is SGHTA and CDR2 FQGNSA. The CDR3 DNA is TGTGCCAGCAGCTACTCTTCTGGGGCCAACGTCCTGACTTTC. Its protein product is CASSYSSGANVLTF.

The chain carries TRBV20-1 and TRBJ2-2, with D hard to call. The CDR3 loop spans 12 amino acids. The germline V gene has CDR1 DFQATT and CDR2 SNEGSKA (reference sequence). The V end lost 5 bases, the J end lost 6 bases, and 10 bases lay between the germline ends. CDR3 nucleotide sequence: TGCAGTGCTGAAGCTAGGGCCGGGGAGCTGTTTTTT. This gives the protein CSAEARAGELFF.

The CDR3 DNA follows: TGTGCCAGCAGCCAAGATCTAACAGGCTCCTATGGCAATCAGCCCCAGCATTTT. Its translation: CASSQDLTGSYGNQPQHF. The genes are TRBV3-1 and TRBJ1-5, with a possible D match to TRBD1 (5 bases). Germline V CDR1 and CDR2: LGHDT, YNNKEL (reference sequence). The CDR3 length is 18 residues. The ends were cut back, 0 bases at V and 2 bases at J, with 17 bases in the middle.

The chain links TRBV6-5 to TRBJ1-6; 9 nucleotides align to TRBD1. Germline V gene data show CDR1 as MNHEY and CDR2 as SVGAGI. The J segment lost 6 bases and the V segment lost 6 bases, leaving 6 bases of the junction unmatched. The CDR3 runs 15 residues. CDR3 protein: CASRNDRGSNSPLHF. In nucleotides, the CDR3 is TGTGCCAGCAGGAATGACAGGGGGAGTAATTCACCCCTCCACTTT.

The chain uses TRBV19 and TRBJ1-2, with 7 bases matching TRBD1. With V trimmed by 5 bases and J by 4 bases, 7 bases remained unmatched. The CDR3 totals 14 residues. The germline V gene has CDR1 LNHDA and CDR2 SQIVND (reference sequence). The DNA for the CDR3 is TGTGCCAGTAGTCCGAGACAGGGCTCCTATGGCTACACCTTC. This codes for CASSPRQGSYGYTF.

This sequence joins TRBV20-1 and TRBJ1-1; the D is unclear. This CDR3 is 14 amino acids long. The V gene lost 3 bases and the J gene lost 1 base, with 12 bases spanning the gap. CDR1 DFQATT and CDR2 SNEGSKA come from the germline V gene (reference sequence). As DNA, the CDR3 is TGCAGTGCTAGGAAGGTCGGGAGGAACACTGAAGCTTTCTTT. Encoded protein: CSARKVGRNTEAFF.

The chain employs TRBV20-1 and TRBJ2-2; 9 bases map to TRBD1. CDR3 length equals 14 residues. J lost 2 bases, V lost 5 bases, and 3 bases had no gene match. CDR1 and CDR2 (germline): DFQATT, SNEGSKA (reference sequence). The CDR3 bases are TGCAGTGCTCAGGGACAGGGTAACACCGGGGAGCTGTTTTTT. Translation gives CSAQGQGNTGELFF.

The rearrangement links TRBV4-1 to TRBJ2-3, with TRBD2 matching 7 bases. This CDR3 is built from 15 residues. The V and J ends lost 4 bases and 4 bases, in that order; junction bases with no gene match: 8. In germline, CDR1 is MGHRA, CDR2 YSYEKL. CDR3 bases: TGCGCCAGCAGCCCAACAGTAGCGGGCTCAGATACGCAGTATTTT. Its protein is CASSPTVAGSDTQYF.

This clonotype was detected only once. V and J are TRBV7-9 and TRBJ2-7; the D is unclear. Germline V gives CDR1 SEHNR, CDR2 FQNEAQ (reference sequence). The CDR3 contains 14 residues. V was clipped by 5 bases and J by 3 bases, with 14 bases between them. CDR3 DNA: TGTGCCAGCAGCCGCGAGGACCTGAGCTACGAGCAGTACTTC. It codes for CASSREDLSYEQYF.

The chain joins TRBV20-1 to TRBJ1-2; no clear D gene. Germline CDR1 reads DFQATT; CDR2 reads SNEGSKA (reference sequence). V was trimmed by 3 bases and J by 0 bases, leaving 14 bases between them. The CDR3 is 15 amino acids. CDR3 coding DNA: TGCAGTGCTAGGAGTACAGAGTTAGCTAACTATGGCTACACCTTC. This codes for CSARSTELANYGYTF.

This clonotype was seen only a few times. CDR3 nucleotide sequence: TGCAGTGCTAGAAGACAGGGCTACGAGCAGTACTTC. It encodes CSARRQGYEQYF. V usage is TRBV20-1 and J usage is TRBJ2-7; 7 bases map to TRBD1. Germline lookup yields CDR1 DFQATT and CDR2 SNEGSKA (reference sequence). Unmatched junction bases numbered 1, after V lost 2 bases and J lost 3 bases. The length of the CDR3 is 12 residues.

The chain couples TRBV12-3 or TRBV12-4 to TRBJ1-1, with D perhaps matching TRBD1 (6 bases). The CDR3 runs to 14 residues. V gave up 7 bases and J gave up 4 bases, with 16 bases separating them. The CDR3 sequence: CASTPQGSTTEAFF. CDR3 sequence (DNA): TGTGCCAGCACCCCGCAGGGGAGTACCACTGAAGCTTTCTTT.

V is TRBV7-3 and J is TRBJ2-1; TRBD2 is a possible D gene (7 bases). Per germline, CDR1 SGHTA and CDR2 FQGTGA. Trimming cost V 6 bases and J 7 bases, with 16 bases left between them. The CDR3 covers 14 residues. This CDR3 is CASSVGGARNEQFF. CDR3 nucleotide sequence: TGTGCCAGCAGTGTAGGGGGGGCCAGGAATGAGCAGTTCTTC. Variable domain in full (rest from reference TRBV7-3 and TRBJ2-1): GAGVSQTPSNKVTEKGKYVELRCDPISGHTALYWYRQSLGQGPEFLIYFQGTGAADDSGLPNDRFFAVRPEGSVSTLKIQRTERGDSAVYLCASSVGGARNEQFFGPGTRLTVL.

The gene calls are TRBV7-2 and TRBJ1-2; D perhaps matches TRBD1 (6 bases). This CDR3 contains 15 residues. Trimming cost V 1 base and J 4 bases, with 13 bases left between them. Per germline, CDR1 SGHTA and CDR2 FQGNSA. The CDR3: CASSLDPGVGYGYTF. CDR3 nucleotide sequence: TGTGCCAGCAGCTTAGATCCAGGGGTAGGCTATGGCTACACCTTC.

This chain connects TRBV19 to TRBJ2-1, with 14 bases that match TRBD2. Germline-derived CDR1 and CDR2 are LNHDA and SQIVND (reference sequence). This CDR3 is 15 amino acids long. V trimming: 7 bases; J trimming: 7 bases; junction bases outside the gene matches: 6. CDR3 sequence: CASTHGTSGSNEQFF. Here the CDR3 DNA reads TGTGCCAGTACCCATGGGACTAGCGGGAGTAATGAGCAGTTCTTC.

The V gene is TRBV7-3, the J gene TRBJ2-1, with 10 nucleotides matching TRBD2. J gave up 10 bases and V 5 bases, and 5 bases lay outside the gene matches. The CDR3 has 13 amino acids. Germline V lookup: CDR1 SGHTA, CDR2 FQGTGA. The CDR3 reads CASSASGGGEQFF. The CDR3, as DNA: TGTGCCAGCAGCGCTAGCGGGGGCGGAGAGCAGTTCTTC.

On this clonotype itself: Being one base from a much bigger clone, this may be a read error. The gene calls are TRBV12-3 or TRBV12-4 and TRBJ1-4, with a possible D match to TRBD1 (5 bases). The CDR3 consists of 15 residues. Trimming left V 2 bases short and J 7 bases short, with 14 bases between. This chain's CDR3 is CASSLSTRGSEKLFF. Written as DNA, the CDR3 is TGTGCCAGCAGTTTATCGACTCGGGGGAGTGAAAAACTGTTTTTT.

The CDR3 DNA sequence: TGTGCCATCAGTGACGCAGGCTACCTTTCTAGGGAGCTGTTTTTT. Translation gives CAISDAGYLSRELFF. V gene TRBV10-3 combines with J gene TRBJ2-2; D remains unclear. Trimming took 3 bases from V and 9 from J, leaving 17 bases between them. The length of the CDR3 is 15 residues. Germline V gene sequence: CDR1 ENHRY, CDR2 SYGVKD.

Points on this clonotype: At one boundary the junction diverges from the germline segment, which might be a read error. The chain joins TRBV5-4 to TRBJ1-1; D is possibly TRBD1 (5 bases). CDR1 and CDR2 (germline): SGHNT, YYREEE (reference sequence). This CDR3 contains 13 residues. This chain's CDR3 is CASSQGRRTEAFF. CDR3 coding DNA: TGCGCCAGCAGCCAGGGTCGACGGACTGAAGCTTTCTTT.

This clonotype was recorded a few times. CDR3 sequence: CASSSGLSYEQYF. CDR3 DNA: TGTGCCAGCAGCTCGGGACTGAGCTACGAGCAGTACTTC. V and J are TRBV7-9 and TRBJ2-7; TRBD2 is a possible D gene (6 bases). Germline V gene sequence: CDR1 SEHNR, CDR2 FQNEAQ (reference sequence). Trimming stripped 4 bases from V and 3 bases from J, with 10 bases between. The CDR3 consists of 13 residues.

This sequence joins TRBV12-3 or TRBV12-4 and TRBJ1-2; no reliable D call. With 5 bases removed from V and 4 bases from J, the gap between germline ends came to 17 bases. The CDR3 has 15 amino acids. CDR3 nucleotides: TGTGCCAGCAGTCATAGACGTCTAACTCTCTATGGCTACACCTTC. Encoded protein: CASSHRRLTLYGYTF.

The chain couples TRBV2 to TRBJ1-1, with no clear D. There are 13 residues in the CDR3. The germline CDR1 and CDR2 sequences are SNHLY and FYNNEI. V was cut by 11 bases and J by 7 bases, with 20 bases left in between. The CDR3 nucleotides are TGTGCCCCCCCGGCGTTAGGTTCCAGTGAAGCTTTCTTT. Amino acid sequence: CAPPALGSSEAFF.

This clonotype was recorded a few times. The chain joins TRBV7-9 to TRBJ2-7; 9 nucleotides agree with TRBD1. This CDR3 spans 15 amino acids. After removal of 0 bases from V and 3 bases from J, the junction contained 3 bases not matched to a gene. Germline V gene lookup returns CDR1 SEHNR and CDR2 FQNEAQ (reference sequence). The CDR3 loop is CASSLARDRDYEQYF. The CDR3, as DNA: TGTGCCAGCAGCTTAGCTCGGGACAGGGACTACGAGCAGTACTTC.

The genes are TRBV7-9 and TRBJ2-5; 8 bases align to TRBD2. The CDR3 is made up of 16 amino acids. After removal of 1 base from V and 5 bases from J, the junction contained 9 bases not matched to a gene. Germline assignment: CDR1 SEHNR and CDR2 FQNEAQ (reference sequence). The DNA of the CDR3 is TGTGCCAGCAGCTTAGATCTAGCGGGTAGGAGGGAGACCCAGTACTTC. This translates into CASSLDLAGRRETQYF.

This chain links TRBV29-1 with TRBJ2-7; D remains ambiguous. The closer fit of TRBJ2-5 to the DNA end suggests the J call may be wrong. The V gene's germline CDR1 is SQVTM and CDR2 ANQGSEA. The CDR3 spans 15 residues. DNA of the CDR3: TGCAGCGTTGTTAAGGTCCCCGGTTTTGGAGAGACCCAGTACTTC. This codes for CSVVKVPGFGETQYF.

This chain links TRBV20-1 with TRBJ2-7; 7 positions match TRBD1. This CDR3 has 13 residues. The trim removed 4 bases at V and 4 bases at J, leaving 7 bases unmatched. From germline, CDR1 is DFQATT and CDR2 SNEGSKA (reference sequence). This CDR3 reads CSAIPGQLYEQYF. CDR3 DNA sequence: TGCAGTGCTATCCCGGGACAGTTATACGAGCAGTACTTC.